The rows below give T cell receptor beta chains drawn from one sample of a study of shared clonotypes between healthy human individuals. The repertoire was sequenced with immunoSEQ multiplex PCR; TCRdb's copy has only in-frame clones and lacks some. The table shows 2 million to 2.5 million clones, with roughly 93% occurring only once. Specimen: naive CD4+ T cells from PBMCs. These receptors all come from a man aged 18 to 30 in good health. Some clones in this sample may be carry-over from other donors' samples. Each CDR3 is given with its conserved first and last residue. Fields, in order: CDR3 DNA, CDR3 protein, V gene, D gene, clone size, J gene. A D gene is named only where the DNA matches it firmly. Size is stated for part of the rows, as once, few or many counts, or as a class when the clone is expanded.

CDR3nt: TGTGCCAGCAGCCCCCCCTTGGGGGAGCGCCTCCAAGAGACCCAGTACTTC
CDR3aa: CASSPPLGERLQETQYF
v_gene: TRBV9
d_gene: -
abundance: -
j_gene: TRBJ2-5

CDR3nt: TGTGCCAGCAGCTTAGGTGGGAGGGGCGCAGATACGCAGTATTTT
CDR3aa: CASSLGGRGADTQYF
v_gene: TRBV7-9
d_gene: TRBD2
abundance: -
j_gene: TRBJ2-3

CDR3nt: TGTGCCAGCAGTTTGGGGGACAGGGGGTACTATGGCTACACCTTC
CDR3aa: CASSLGDRGYYGYTF
v_gene: TRBV28
d_gene: TRBD1
abundance: -
j_gene: TRBJ1-2

CDR3nt: TGTGCCAGCAGCCATGACGGGGGCGGGAGGAGGGCTACCGGGGAGCTGTTTTTT
CDR3aa: CASSHDGGGRRATGELFF
v_gene: TRBV13
d_gene: TRBD2
abundance: once
j_gene: TRBJ2-2

CDR3nt: TGCGCCAGCAGCCAGTTGGGACTAGCGAAACAGACCCAGTACTTC
CDR3aa: CASSQLGLAKQTQYF
v_gene: TRBV4-1
d_gene: TRBD2
abundance: -
j_gene: TRBJ2-5

CDR3nt: TGTGCCAGCAGAACTCTCCTAGCGGCCGTTGAGCAGTTCTTC
CDR3aa: CASRTLLAAVEQFF
v_gene: TRBV6-5
d_gene: TRBD2
abundance: -
j_gene: TRBJ2-1

CDR3nt: TGTGCCAGCAGCGTAGCACCTCAGGGGGCCCCCTACGAGCAGTACTTC
CDR3aa: CASSVAPQGAPYEQYF
v_gene: TRBV9
d_gene: TRBD1
abundance: -
j_gene: TRBJ2-7

CDR3nt: TGTGCCAGCAGCGTAGGCACGTACCAAGAGACCCAGTACTTC
CDR3aa: CASSVGTYQETQYF
v_gene: TRBV9
d_gene: -
abundance: -
j_gene: TRBJ2-5

CDR3nt: TGTGCCAGCAGCGTGCCGGGACAACACTATGGCTACACCTTC
CDR3aa: CASSVPGQHYGYTF
v_gene: TRBV28
d_gene: -
abundance: once
j_gene: TRBJ1-2

CDR3nt: TGTGCCAGCAGCTTAGTGAAGGGATGGGGCGGCTACACCTTC
CDR3aa: CASSLVKGWGGYTF
v_gene: TRBV7-2
d_gene: -
abundance: -
j_gene: TRBJ1-2

CDR3nt: TGCGCCAGCAGCGTTCAACCGGGACTAGCGGGTAATGAGCAGTTCTTC
CDR3aa: CASSVQPGLAGNEQFF
v_gene: TRBV5-1
d_gene: TRBD2
abundance: -
j_gene: TRBJ2-1

CDR3nt: TGTGCCAGCAGGGACGGACAAAACACTGAAGCTTTCTTT
CDR3aa: CASRDGQNTEAFF
v_gene: TRBV7-9
d_gene: -
abundance: -
j_gene: TRBJ1-1

CDR3nt: TGTGCCAGCAGTCCCACCCTTGGCACCCGCTCCTACGAGCAGTACTTC
CDR3aa: CASSPTLGTRSYEQYF
v_gene: TRBV28
d_gene: -
abundance: -
j_gene: TRBJ2-7